This is a list of T cell receptor beta chains from one sample in a study of neoadjuvant anti-PD-1 for oral cavity cancer. Only in-frame clones appear in the TCRdb table, and some are missing; sequencing was by immunoSEQ multiplex PCR. Of about 42,000 clones listed, approximately 80% are singletons. The source material was PBMCs, sampled after nivolumab (anti-PD-1) treatment. The receptors originated from a person aged 40 to 85 with oral cavity squamous cell carcinoma. Both conserved end residues are part of each CDR3. D genes are given only for firm matches. Size tells how often a clone was seen (once, few, many) or the class of an expanded clone, and some rows leave it out.

size: -
V: TRBV7-8
D: TRBD2
J: TRBJ2-7
CDR3: CASSLEGLAVYEQYF
DNA: TGTGCCAGCAGCTTAGAGGGACTAGCGGTTTACGAGCAGTACTTC

size: -
V: TRBV7-2
D: TRBD1
J: TRBJ2-2
CDR3: CASSLTGGRGGELFF
DNA: TGTGCCAGCAGCTTGACAGGGGGAAGGGGCGGGGAGCTGTTTTTT

size: -
V: TRBV19
D: TRBD1
J: TRBJ2-5
CDR3: CASSIPGTGGQKTQYF
DNA: TGTGCCAGTAGTATACCAGGGACAGGGGGCCAAAAGACCCAGTACTTC

size: -
V: TRBV28
D: TRBD2
J: TRBJ2-7
CDR3: CASTLSSGSLYYEQYF
DNA: TGTGCCAGCACCCTATCTAGCGGGAGCCTCTACTACGAGCAGTACTTC

size: -
V: TRBV5-3
D: -
J: TRBJ1-4
CDR3: CARSLSEKLFF
DNA: TGTGCCAGAAGCTTGAGTGAAAAACTGTTTTTT

size: many
V: TRBV12-5
D: -
J: TRBJ1-1
CDR3: CASGLVLGRNTEAFF
DNA: TGTGCTAGTGGTTTGGTACTGGGGCGGAACACTGAAGCTTTCTTT

size: few
V: TRBV11-3
D: -
J: TRBJ2-1
CDR3: CASSLGAGYNEQFF
DNA: TGTGCCAGCAGCTTAGGCGCGGGATATAATGAGCAGTTCTTC

size: -
V: TRBV7-9
D: -
J: TRBJ1-3
CDR3: CASSSIGGAHSGNTIYF
DNA: TGTGCCAGCAGCTCCATTGGGGGGGCTCACTCTGGAAACACCATATATTTT

size: -
V: TRBV6-1
D: -
J: TRBJ2-1
CDR3: CASSEGRILITQFF
DNA: TGTGCCAGCAGTGAGGGCCGTATTTTAATCACTCAGTTCTTC

size: -
V: TRBV5-1
D: -
J: TRBJ1-1
CDR3: CASSSPGSAGEAFF
DNA: TGCGCCAGCAGCTCGCCAGGATCCGCGGGGGAAGCTTTCTTT

size: -
V: TRBV11-2
D: -
J: TRBJ2-1
CDR3: CASSLDRNNEQFF
DNA: TGTGCCAGCAGCTTAGATCGAAACAATGAGCAGTTCTTC

size: -
V: TRBV5-4
D: TRBD2
J: TRBJ2-7
CDR3: CASSLGGFSGSSYEQYF
DNA: TGTGCCAGCAGCTTGGGGGGTTTTAGCGGGAGCTCCTACGAGCAGTACTTC

size: -
V: TRBV7-8
D: -
J: TRBJ2-7
CDR3: CASTSPMYELSYEQYF
DNA: TGTGCCAGCACCTCCCCCATGTACGAGTTATCCTACGAGCAGTACTTC

size: -
V: TRBV19
D: TRBD2
J: TRBJ2-1
CDR3: CASSAWTSGPEGNEQFF
DNA: TGTGCCAGTAGTGCCTGGACTAGCGGCCCTGAGGGAAATGAGCAGTTCTTC

size: -
V: TRBV30
D: TRBD1
J: TRBJ1-4
CDR3: CAWIRSGTGRPELFF
DNA: TGTGCCTGGATCCGCTCCGGGACAGGCCGACCTGAACTGTTTTTT

size: -
V: TRBV13
D: -
J: TRBJ2-7
CDR3: CASSFVGPYEQYF
DNA: TGTGCCAGCAGCTTCGTGGGCCCCTACGAGCAGTACTTC

size: medium-sized
V: TRBV29-1
D: TRBD2
J: TRBJ2-7
CDR3: CSVEDPSGMRGEQYF
DNA: TGCAGCGTTGAAGATCCTAGCGGGATGAGGGGCGAGCAGTACTTC

size: -
V: TRBV6-1
D: -
J: TRBJ2-5
CDR3: CASSEERGLGETQYF
DNA: TGTGCCAGCAGTGAAGAAAGGGGATTGGGAGAGACCCAGTACTTC

size: few
V: TRBV10-2
D: -
J: TRBJ2-6
CDR3: CASSGTNVLTF
DNA: TGCGCCAGCAGTGGGACCAACGTCCTGACTTTC

size: -
V: TRBV10-2
D: -
J: TRBJ2-1
CDR3: CATLGDSLSEQFF
DNA: TGCGCCACCCTTGGGGACTCCCTCAGTGAGCAGTTCTTC